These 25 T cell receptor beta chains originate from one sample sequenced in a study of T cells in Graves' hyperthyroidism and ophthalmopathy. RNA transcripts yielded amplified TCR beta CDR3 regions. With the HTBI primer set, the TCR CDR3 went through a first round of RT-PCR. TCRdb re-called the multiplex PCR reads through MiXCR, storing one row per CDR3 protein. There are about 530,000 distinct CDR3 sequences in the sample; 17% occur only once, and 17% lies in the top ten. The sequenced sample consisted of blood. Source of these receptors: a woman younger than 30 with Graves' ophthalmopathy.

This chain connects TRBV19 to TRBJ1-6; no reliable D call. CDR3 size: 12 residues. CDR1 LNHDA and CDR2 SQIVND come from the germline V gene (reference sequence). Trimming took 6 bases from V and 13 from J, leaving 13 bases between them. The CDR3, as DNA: TGTGCCAGTAGACTGGACGTTCGCCCCCTCCACTTT. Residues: CASRLDVRPLHF.

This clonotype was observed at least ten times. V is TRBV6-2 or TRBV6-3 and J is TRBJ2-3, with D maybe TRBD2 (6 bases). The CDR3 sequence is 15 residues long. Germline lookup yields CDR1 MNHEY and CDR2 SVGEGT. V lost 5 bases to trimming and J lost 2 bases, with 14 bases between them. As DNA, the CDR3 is TGTGCCAGCAGTCGCACTCCGGACTACACAGATACGCAGTATTTT. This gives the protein CASSRTPDYTDTQYF.

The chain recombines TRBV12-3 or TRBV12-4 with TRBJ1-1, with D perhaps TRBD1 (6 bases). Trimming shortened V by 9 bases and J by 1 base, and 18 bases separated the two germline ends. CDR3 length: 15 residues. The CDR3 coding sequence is TGTGCCAGTGAACAGGGAGGGTGGAAGAACACTGAAGCTTTCTTT. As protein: CASEQGGWKNTEAFF.

The CDR3 DNA follows: TGTGCCAGCAGGGATAGAGTTAGCACAGATACGCAGTATTTT. Translated: CASRDRVSTDTQYF. V and J are TRBV12-3 or TRBV12-4 and TRBJ2-3; D unresolved. This CDR3 has 14 amino acids. The V gene lost 6 bases and the J gene lost 0 bases, with 10 bases spanning the gap.

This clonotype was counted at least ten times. In nucleotides, the CDR3 is TGTGCCAGCAGAATTAGGGGACAGGGGGCTATGGAGACTGGAAACACCATATATTTT. Protein sequence: CASRIRGQGAMETGNTIYF. The V and J genes are TRBV2 and TRBJ1-3; TRBD1 matches at 12 bases. Germline V gives CDR1 SNHLY, CDR2 FYNNEI. The CDR3 is 19 residues long. V trimming: 6 bases; J trimming: 2 bases; junction bases outside the gene matches: 14. The variable domain in full, with the rest retrieved from reference TRBV2 and TRBJ1-3, is EPEVTQTPSHQVTQMGQEVILRCVPISNHLYFYWYRQILGQKVEFLVSFYNNEISEKSEIFDDQFSVERPDGSNFTLKIRSTKLEDSAMYFCASRIRGQGAMETGNTIYFGEGSWLTVV.

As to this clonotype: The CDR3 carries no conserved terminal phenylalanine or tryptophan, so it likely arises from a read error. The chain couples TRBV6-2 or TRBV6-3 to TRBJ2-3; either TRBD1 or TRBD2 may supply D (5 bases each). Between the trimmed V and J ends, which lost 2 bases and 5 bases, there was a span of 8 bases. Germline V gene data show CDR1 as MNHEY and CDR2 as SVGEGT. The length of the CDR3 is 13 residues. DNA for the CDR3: TGTGCCAGCAGTTACCGGGACGTAGATACGCAGTATTCT. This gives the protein CASSYRDVDTQYS.

CDR3 in amino acids: CASSQDSGVDQPQHF. CDR3 bases: TGTGCCAGCAGCCAAGATTCTGGGGTTGATCAGCCCCAGCATTTT. The chain is built from TRBV3-1 and TRBJ1-5; D not certain. The CDR3 totals 15 residues. V lost 0 bases, J lost 5 bases, and 11 bases lay in between. Germline V gene sequence: CDR1 LGHDT, CDR2 YNNKEL (reference sequence).

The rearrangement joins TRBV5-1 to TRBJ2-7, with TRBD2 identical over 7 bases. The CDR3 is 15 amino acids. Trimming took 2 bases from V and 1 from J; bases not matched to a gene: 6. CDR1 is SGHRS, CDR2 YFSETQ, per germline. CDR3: CASSFLREVSYEQYF. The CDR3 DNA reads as TGCGCCAGCAGCTTTTTACGGGAGGTTTCCTACGAGCAGTACTTC.

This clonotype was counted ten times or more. The CDR3 is CASSLPGRVGEKLFF. CDR3 nucleotides: TGTGCCAGCAGTTTACCAGGGCGTGTGGGTGAAAAACTGTTTTTT. The V call is TRBV28, the J call TRBJ1-4; D possibly corresponds to TRBD1 (5 bases). The germline V and J ends were trimmed by 2 bases and 7 bases, with 14 bases remaining between them. CDR1 and CDR2 (germline): MDHEN, SYDVKM. The CDR3 spans 15 residues.

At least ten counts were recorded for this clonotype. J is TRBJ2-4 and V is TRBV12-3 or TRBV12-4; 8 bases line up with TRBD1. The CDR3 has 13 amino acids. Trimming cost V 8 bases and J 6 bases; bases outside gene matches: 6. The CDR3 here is CASGRTGRNIQYF. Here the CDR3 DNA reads TGTGCCAGCGGGCGGACAGGGAGAAACATTCAGTACTTC.

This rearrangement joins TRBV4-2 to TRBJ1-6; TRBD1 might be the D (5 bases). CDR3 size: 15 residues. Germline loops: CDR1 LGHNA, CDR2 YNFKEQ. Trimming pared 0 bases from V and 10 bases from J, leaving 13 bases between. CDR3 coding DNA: TGTGCCAGCAGCCAAGATTACGGGGGGGGGTCACCCCTCCACTTT. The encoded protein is CASSQDYGGGSPLHF.

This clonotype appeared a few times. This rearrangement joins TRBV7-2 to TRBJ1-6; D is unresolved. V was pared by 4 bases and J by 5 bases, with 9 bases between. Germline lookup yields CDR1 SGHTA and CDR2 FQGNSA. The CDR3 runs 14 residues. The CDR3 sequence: CASSSTENNSPLHF. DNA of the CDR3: TGTGCCAGCAGCTCGACTGAGAATAATTCACCCCTCCACTTT.

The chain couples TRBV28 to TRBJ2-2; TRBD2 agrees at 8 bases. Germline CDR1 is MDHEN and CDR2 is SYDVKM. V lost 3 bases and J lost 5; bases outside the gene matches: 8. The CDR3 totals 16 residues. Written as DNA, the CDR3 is TGTGCCAGCAGTTTCGCCCCGGGAGGGGGGACCGGGGAGCTGTTTTTT. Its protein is CASSFAPGGGTGELFF.

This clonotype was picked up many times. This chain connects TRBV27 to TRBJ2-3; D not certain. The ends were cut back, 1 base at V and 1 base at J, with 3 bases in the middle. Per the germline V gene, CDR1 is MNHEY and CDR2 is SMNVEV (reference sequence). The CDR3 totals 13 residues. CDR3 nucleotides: TGTGCCAGCAGTTTATTGGGCACAGATACGCAGTATTTT. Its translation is CASSLLGTDTQYF.

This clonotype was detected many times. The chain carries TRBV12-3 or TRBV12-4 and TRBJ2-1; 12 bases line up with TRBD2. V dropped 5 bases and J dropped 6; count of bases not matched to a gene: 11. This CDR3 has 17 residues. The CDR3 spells CASSLTPSGRAFNEQFF. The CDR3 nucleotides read TGTGCCAGCAGTCTCACCCCTAGCGGGAGGGCCTTCAATGAGCAGTTCTTC.

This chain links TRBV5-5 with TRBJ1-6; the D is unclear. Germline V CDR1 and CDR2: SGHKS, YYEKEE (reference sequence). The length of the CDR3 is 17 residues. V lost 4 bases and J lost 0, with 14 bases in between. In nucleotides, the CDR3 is TGTGCCAGCAGCGCTAAATCCAGGAGCTCCTATAATTCACCCCTCCACTTT. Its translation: CASSAKSRSSYNSPLHF.

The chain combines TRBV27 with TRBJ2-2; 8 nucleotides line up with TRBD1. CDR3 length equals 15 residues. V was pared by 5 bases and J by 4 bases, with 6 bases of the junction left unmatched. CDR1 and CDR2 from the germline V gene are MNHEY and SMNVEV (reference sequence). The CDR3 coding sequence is TGTGCCAGCAGTGGATCAGGGGGCTTCACCGGGGAGCTGTTTTTT. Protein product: CASSGSGGFTGELFF.

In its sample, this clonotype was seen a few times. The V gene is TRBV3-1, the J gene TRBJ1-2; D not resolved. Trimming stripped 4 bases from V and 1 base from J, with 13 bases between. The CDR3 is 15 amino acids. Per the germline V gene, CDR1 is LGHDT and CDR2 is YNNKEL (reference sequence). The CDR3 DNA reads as TGTGCCAGCAGCCGTAGGACCGAGCTTAACTATGGCTACACCTTC. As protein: CASSRRTELNYGYTF.

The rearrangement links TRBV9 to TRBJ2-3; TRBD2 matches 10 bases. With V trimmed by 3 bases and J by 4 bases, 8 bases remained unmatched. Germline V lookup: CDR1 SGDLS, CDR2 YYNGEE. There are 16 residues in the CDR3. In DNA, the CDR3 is TGTGCCAGCAGCGCCCGGGGGACTAGCGTTGCAGATACGCAGTATTTT. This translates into CASSARGTSVADTQYF.

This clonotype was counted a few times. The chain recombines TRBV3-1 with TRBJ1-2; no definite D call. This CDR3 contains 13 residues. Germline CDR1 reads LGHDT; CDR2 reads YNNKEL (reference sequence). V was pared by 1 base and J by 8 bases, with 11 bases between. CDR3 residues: CASSQVHRQGYTF. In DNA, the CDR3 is TGTGCCAGCAGCCAAGTGCACAGACAAGGCTACACCTTC. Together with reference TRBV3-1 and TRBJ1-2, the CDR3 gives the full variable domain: DTAVSQTPKYLVTQMGNDKSIKCEQNLGHDTMYWYKQDSKKFLKIMFSYNNKELIINETVPNRFSPKSPDKAHLNLHINSLELGDSAVYFCASSQVHRQGYTFGSGTRLTVV.

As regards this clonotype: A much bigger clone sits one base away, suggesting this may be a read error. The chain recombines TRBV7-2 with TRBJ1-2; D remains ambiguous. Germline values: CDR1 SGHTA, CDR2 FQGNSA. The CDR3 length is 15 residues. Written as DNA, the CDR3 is TGTGCCAGCAGCCTTGGAGGAACCGCTAACTATGGCCACACCTTC. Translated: CASSLGGTANYGHTF.

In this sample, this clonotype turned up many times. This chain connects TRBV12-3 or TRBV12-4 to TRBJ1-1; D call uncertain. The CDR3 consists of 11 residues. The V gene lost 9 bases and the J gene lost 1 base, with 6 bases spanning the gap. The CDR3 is CASLGNTEAFF. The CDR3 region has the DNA TGTGCCAGTCTGGGGAACACTGAAGCTTTCTTT.

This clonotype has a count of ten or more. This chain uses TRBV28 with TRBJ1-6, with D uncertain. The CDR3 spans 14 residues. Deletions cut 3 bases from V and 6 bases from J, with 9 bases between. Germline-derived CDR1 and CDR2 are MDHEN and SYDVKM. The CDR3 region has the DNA TGTGCCAGCAGTTTCGGTCCAGTTAATTCACCCCTCCACTTT. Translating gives CASSFGPVNSPLHF. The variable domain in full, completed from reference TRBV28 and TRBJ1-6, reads DVKVTQSSRYLVKRTGEKVFLECVQDMDHENMFWYRQDPGLGLRLIYFSYDVKMKEKGDIPEGYSVSREKKERFSLILESASTNQTSMYLCASSFGPVNSPLHFGNGTRLTVT.

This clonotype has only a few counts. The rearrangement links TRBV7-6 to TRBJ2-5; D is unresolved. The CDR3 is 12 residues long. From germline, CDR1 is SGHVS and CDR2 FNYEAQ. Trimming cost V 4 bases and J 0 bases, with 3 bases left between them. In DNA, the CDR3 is TGTGCCAGCAGCTCCCACCAAGAGACCCAGTACTTC. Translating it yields CASSSHQETQYF.

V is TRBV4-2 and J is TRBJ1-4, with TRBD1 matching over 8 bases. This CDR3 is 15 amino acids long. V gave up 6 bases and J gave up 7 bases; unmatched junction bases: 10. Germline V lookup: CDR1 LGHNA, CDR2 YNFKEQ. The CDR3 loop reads CASRESGGSGEKLFF. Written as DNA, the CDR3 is TGTGCCAGCAGGGAGTCAGGGGGCAGCGGTGAAAAACTGTTTTTT.